A single sample gave rise to the 29 T cell receptor beta chains below, sequenced in a study of blood T cell repertoires in COVID-19. Method: immunoSEQ multiplex PCR; TCRdb's copy keeps in-frame clones and lacks some. Among some 220,000 clones listed, 80% to 90% were seen once. The sequencing sample was made of peripheral blood. The receptors derive from a man between 50 and 59 years old who had recovered from COVID-19.

This chain uses TRBV2 with TRBJ2-7; TRBD2 aligns across 9 bases. Germline V gives CDR1 SNHLY, CDR2 FYNNEI. The J segment lost 4 bases and the V segment lost 7 bases, leaving 5 bases of the junction unmatched. This CDR3 is built from 13 residues. CDR3 in amino acids: CASMGLAGYEQYF. The CDR3 region has the DNA TGTGCCAGCATGGGACTAGCAGGTTACGAGCAGTACTTC.

Only a few counts were recorded for this clone. The genes are TRBV2 and TRBJ2-3; TRBD2 is a possible D gene (6 bases). V was shortened by 4 bases and J by 1 base, with 12 bases between the two germline ends. The germline gives CDR1 SNHLY, CDR2 FYNNEI. CDR3 length: 15 residues. CDR3 nucleotides: TGTGCCAGCAGTGGAAGAGGGACTGGCACAGATACGCAGTATTTT. The encoded protein is CASSGRGTGTDTQYF.

This clone was detected only once. This chain joins TRBV3-1 (or the pseudogene TRBV3-2) and TRBJ1-2; TRBD1 aligns across 7 bases. Per germline, CDR1 LGHDT and CDR2 YNNKEL (reference sequence). V trimming: 3 bases; J trimming: 6 bases; junction bases outside the gene matches: 7. There are 14 residues in the CDR3. This CDR3 is CASSQPGQRDGYTF. CDR3 nucleotides: TGTGCCAGCAGCCAGCCGGGACAGCGAGATGGCTACACCTTC.

The genes are TRBV5-1 and TRBJ2-7; 11 bases match TRBD2. The germline V gene has CDR1 SGHRS and CDR2 YFSETQ. The CDR3 contains 15 residues. V lost 2 bases, J lost 2 bases, and 3 bases stayed unmatched. DNA for the CDR3: TGCGCCAGCAGCTTACTAGCGGGAGCGACCTACGAGCAGTACTTC. As protein: CASSLLAGATYEQYF.

The chain combines TRBV9 with TRBJ2-5, with D possibly matching TRBD2 (6 bases). V was trimmed by 0 bases and J by 2 bases, leaving 8 bases between them. The CDR3 extends over 14 amino acids. Germline V gives CDR1 SGDLS, CDR2 YYNGEE. The CDR3 reads CASSVDRGQETQYF. The DNA for the CDR3 is TGTGCCAGCAGCGTAGATCGGGGGCAAGAGACCCAGTACTTC.

This chain connects TRBV9 to TRBJ2-1, with TRBD1 matching 7 bases. CDR3 length: 15 residues. V lost 3 bases, J lost 6 bases, and 9 bases stayed unmatched. Germline CDR1 and CDR2: SGDLS and YYNGEE. CDR3 nucleotide sequence: TGTGCCAGCAGCGCCCAGACAGGGTTGATCAATGAGCAGTTCTTC. Translated: CASSAQTGLINEQFF.

The chain links TRBV12-3 or TRBV12-4 to TRBJ2-2; D not certain. There are 11 residues in the CDR3. Trimming took off 6 bases at V and 7 bases at J, with 6 bases between the two ends. CDR3 sequence: CASSPYGELFF. In DNA, the CDR3 is TGTGCCAGCAGCCCGTACGGGGAGCTGTTTTTT.

The rearrangement uses TRBV11-3 and TRBJ1-1; D is unclear. The CDR3 covers 12 residues. V was cut by 6 bases and J by 11 bases, with 16 bases left in between. CDR1 is SGHNT, CDR2 YENEEA, per germline. CDR3 coding DNA: TGTGCCAGCAGGAGAGTACTTCAACGGGCTTTCTTT. It is translated as CASRRVLQRAFF.

This chain joins TRBV30 and TRBJ2-5, with D unclear. CDR3 size: 13 residues. Germline loops: CDR1 GTSNPN, CDR2 SVGIG (reference sequence). Trimming left V 2 bases short and J 2 bases short, with 9 bases between. The CDR3 spells CAWSPPVQETQYF. CDR3 sequence (DNA): TGTGCCTGGAGTCCCCCCGTTCAAGAGACCCAGTACTTC.

As for this clone: This sample also contains other DNA sequences that code for the same CDR3. The rearrangement joins TRBV2 to TRBJ1-5, with D possibly matching TRBD1 (6 bases). The V end was cut by 3 bases, the J end by 6 bases, with 12 bases between. This CDR3 comprises 14 residues. CDR1 and CDR2 from the germline V gene are SNHLY and FYNNEI. The CDR3 region is CASSDGGAGQPQHF. CDR3 coding DNA: TGTGCCAGCAGTGATGGGGGCGCGGGTCAGCCCCAGCATTTT.

The chain recombines TRBV29-1 with TRBJ2-3; 10 nucleotides agree with TRBD2. V lost 1 base and J lost 1; bases outside the gene matches: 5. CDR1 SQVTM and CDR2 ANQGSEA come from the germline V gene. The CDR3 covers 16 residues. This CDR3 is CSVEGTSGTGTDTQYF. CDR3 nucleotides: TGCAGCGTTGAAGGAACTAGCGGGACAGGCACAGATACGCAGTATTTT.

The chain couples TRBV3-1 (or the pseudogene TRBV3-2) to TRBJ2-3; 10 positions match TRBD2. Germline V gene data show CDR1 as LGHDT and CDR2 as YNNKEL (reference sequence). The CDR3 is 18 amino acids. Losses at the gene ends were 0 bases for V and 4 bases for J; bases not matched to a gene: 10. The CDR3 reads CASSQDFLAGARADTQYF. CDR3 bases: TGTGCCAGCAGCCAAGATTTTCTAGCGGGAGCTCGGGCAGATACGCAGTATTTT.

This chain uses TRBV21-1 with TRBJ1-2; the D call of TRBD1 is as the table states it, not checked on the DNA. TRBV21-1 constitutes a pseudogene. This CDR3 spans 18 amino acids. The CDR3 protein is CASSKRDRGSGPPRLYTF. In DNA, the CDR3 is TGTGCCAGCAGCAAACGGGACAGGGGGTCAGGTCCTCCAAGGCTCTACACCTTC.

The chain uses TRBV24-1 and TRBJ1-1; D might be TRBD1 (5 bases). Trimming left V 9 bases short and J 1 base short, with 11 bases between. Germline V gene data show CDR1 as KGHDR and CDR2 as SFDVKD. The CDR3 totals 13 residues. CDR3 residues: CATRGDRNTEAFF. The CDR3 DNA follows: TGTGCCACCCGGGGGGATAGGAACACTGAAGCTTTCTTT.

V gene TRBV28 combines with J gene TRBJ1-1; tentatively, D is TRBD1 (6 bases). Germline assignment: CDR1 MDHEN and CDR2 SYDVKM. The CDR3 totals 14 residues. V was shortened by 11 bases and J by 0 bases, with 16 bases between the two germline ends. The CDR3 is CAAGGGPLNTEAFF. CDR3 DNA sequence: TGTGCCGCCGGCGGGGGGCCTTTGAACACTGAAGCTTTCTTT.

This chain uses TRBV7-2 with TRBJ2-2; D might be TRBD1 (6 bases). Trimming left V 5 bases short and J 6 bases short, with 16 bases between. This CDR3 comprises 15 residues. Germline CDR1 and CDR2: SGHTA and FQGNSA. The CDR3 reads CASSQHRSGAGELFF. As DNA, the CDR3 is TGTGCCAGCAGCCAACATAGGTCAGGGGCCGGGGAGCTGTTTTTT.

This chain uses TRBV10-3 with TRBJ1-1; no reliable D call. The CDR3 sequence is 13 residues long. Germline CDR1 ENHRY, CDR2 SYGVKD. V was cut by 2 bases and J by 1 base, with 5 bases left in between. CDR3 amino acids: CAISENRNTEAFF. In DNA, the CDR3 is TGTGCCATCAGTGAGAACAGGAACACTGAAGCTTTCTTT.

The V and J genes are TRBV7-9 and TRBJ2-7; 9 positions match TRBD1. J gave up 5 bases and V 2 bases, and 7 bases lay outside the gene matches. From germline, CDR1 is SEHNR and CDR2 FQNEAQ (reference sequence). CDR3 size: 15 residues. This chain's CDR3 is CASSLPGQGEDEQYF. CDR3 bases: TGTGCCAGCAGCTTACCGGGACAGGGAGAGGACGAGCAGTACTTC.

This chain connects TRBV28 to TRBJ2-5; perhaps TRBD1 as D (7 bases). Germline CDR1 and CDR2: MDHEN and SYDVKM. CDR3 length: 16 residues. V gave up 4 bases and J gave up 2 bases, with 17 bases separating them. CDR3 sequence: CASSSWTGGAQETQYF. The DNA for the CDR3 is TGTGCCAGCAGTTCCTGGACAGGAGGGGCACAAGAGACCCAGTACTTC.

The CDR3 protein is CASRRLGQGHYGYTF. CDR3 nucleotide sequence: TGTGCCAGCAGACGCCTCGGACAGGGACACTATGGCTACACCTTC. The chain carries TRBV28 and TRBJ1-2; 8 bases fit TRBD1. Germline lookup yields CDR1 MDHEN and CDR2 SYDVKM. This CDR3 region has 15 residues. J lost 3 bases, V lost 6 bases, and 9 bases had no gene match.

The chain couples TRBV3-1 (or the pseudogene TRBV3-2) to TRBJ2-1; D perhaps matches TRBD1 (6 bases). Germline assignment: CDR1 LGHDT and CDR2 YNNKEL (reference sequence). V lost 2 bases, J lost 6 bases, and 14 bases lay in between. CDR3 length equals 15 residues. The CDR3: CASSQLSVGGNEQFF. As DNA, the CDR3 is TGTGCCAGCAGCCAATTGAGTGTAGGGGGCAATGAGCAGTTCTTC.

The chain uses TRBV7-2 and TRBJ2-1; the D gene is possibly TRBD1 (6 bases). There are 16 residues in the CDR3. Germline lookup yields CDR1 SGHTA and CDR2 FQGNSA. The V and J ends lost 5 bases and 3 bases respectively, with 17 bases between them. CDR3 protein: CASSPQGFGVYNEQFF. DNA of the CDR3: TGTGCCAGCAGCCCACAGGGTTTTGGTGTCTACAATGAGCAGTTCTTC.

The V gene is TRBV5-1, the J gene TRBJ1-4; possible D gene TRBD1, 5 bases. The CDR3 consists of 17 residues. The germline CDR1 and CDR2 sequences are SGHRS and YFSETQ. Trimming removed 2 bases from V and 4 bases from J, with 18 bases in between. The CDR3 protein is CASSLPNTTAYNEKLFF. In DNA form, the CDR3 reads TGCGCCAGCAGCTTACCTAATACGACAGCCTATAATGAAAAACTGTTTTTT.

This clone has more than one count but fewer than ten. The V call is TRBV7-9, the J call TRBJ2-7, with 8 bases matching TRBD2. V was pared by 3 bases and J by 1 base, with 5 bases of the junction left unmatched. Germline V gives CDR1 SEHNR, CDR2 FQNEAQ (reference sequence). The CDR3 is 15 residues long. CDR3 bases: TGTGCCAGCAGCTTCTACGGGAGGGGGTCCTACGAGCAGTACTTC. Amino acid sequence: CASSFYGRGSYEQYF.

The gene calls are TRBV7-9 and TRBJ2-7; 9 nucleotides line up with TRBD2. The J segment lost 0 bases and the V segment lost 5 bases, leaving 11 bases of the junction unmatched. The germline CDR1 and CDR2 sequences are SEHNR and FQNEAQ (reference sequence). The CDR3 is 17 amino acids. The CDR3 here is CASSNPLNSGSSYEQYF. CDR3 sequence (DNA): TGTGCCAGCAGCAACCCGTTGAATAGCGGGAGCTCCTACGAGCAGTACTTC.

The rearrangement links TRBV30 to TRBJ2-1; 14 bases are a match to TRBD2. This CDR3 has 17 residues. With V trimmed by 5 bases and J by 1 base, 7 bases remained unmatched. Germline CDR1 reads GTSNPN; CDR2 reads SVGIG (reference sequence). This CDR3 reads CAWAGLAGVGSYNEQFF. In DNA form, the CDR3 reads TGTGCCTGGGCGGGACTAGCGGGAGTGGGGTCCTACAATGAGCAGTTCTTC.

This clone was detected only a few times. The chain recombines TRBV19 with TRBJ1-1; TRBD1 matches at 8 bases. Trimming cost V 3 bases and J 4 bases; bases outside gene matches: 13. Germline values: CDR1 LNHDA, CDR2 SQIVND (reference sequence). The CDR3 runs to 17 residues. The chain's CDR3 is CASSMSRTGRGSTEAFF. The CDR3, as DNA: TGTGCCAGTAGTATGTCCCGGACAGGGCGGGGGAGCACTGAAGCTTTCTTT.

The chain combines TRBV3-1 (or the pseudogene TRBV3-2) with TRBJ1-5; D is unresolved. The CDR3 runs 19 residues. CDR1 is LGHDT, CDR2 YNNKEL, per germline (reference sequence). V was pared by 1 base and J by 2 bases, with 21 bases between. As DNA, the CDR3 is TGTGCCAGCAGCCAAGGACGCGGCAGTACTTTTGGTGGCAATCAGCCCCAGCATTTT. Protein sequence: CASSQGRGSTFGGNQPQHF.

The chain recombines TRBV5-1 with TRBJ2-7; D not resolved. The CDR3 sequence is 13 residues long. CDR1 and CDR2 from the germline V gene are SGHRS and YFSETQ. The ends were cut back, 2 bases at V and 0 bases at J, with 6 bases in the middle. The CDR3 spells CASSLLDSYEQYF. For the CDR3, the DNA is TGCGCCAGCAGCTTACTTGACTCCTACGAGCAGTACTTC.